Included here is one T cell receptor beta chain sequence, with context. Method: immunoSEQ multiplex PCR; TCRdb's copy keeps in-frame clones and lacks some. In the table there are around 140,000 clones, around 92% of which are singletons. The sample belongs to a study of control samples from healthy donors and cancer patients. J was trimmed by 3 bases and V by 1 base; bases with no gene match: 4. The CDR3 length is 15 residues. Per germline, CDR1 LNHDA and CDR2 SQIVND (reference sequence). The TCR sequence derives from a middle-aged man with head and neck cancer. The gene calls are TRBV19 and TRBJ2-7; 9 positions agree with TRBD2. Sequenced material: PBMCs. CDR3 region: CASSIGGSGSYEQYF. The CDR3 nucleotides read TGTGCCAGTAGTATAGGAGGTAGCGGGAGCTACGAGCAGTACTTC.